This T cell receptor beta chain was observed in a study of response to subunit inactivated influenza vaccine. MiXCR was run by TCRdb on the RT-PCR reads, yielding one entry per CDR3 protein. The top ten hold around 13% of the sample, which has around 570,000 distinct CDR3 sequences, 6.5% to 8% seen once. CDR3 length equals 15 residues. Trimming cost V 3 bases and J 12 bases; bases outside gene matches: 10. Germline V CDR1 and CDR2: LNHNV, YYDKDF (reference sequence). The sequencing here drew on PBMCs from blood, taken 23 months after vaccination. The clonotype comes from a man between 50 and 75 years old who received an inactivated influenza vaccine. This chain joins TRBV15 and TRBJ2-7, with 14 bases lining up with TRBD2. The DNA for the CDR3 is TGTGCCACCAGCAGCGGGACTAGCGGGAGTTTCCTCATGTACTTC. This encodes CATSSGTSGSFLMYF.